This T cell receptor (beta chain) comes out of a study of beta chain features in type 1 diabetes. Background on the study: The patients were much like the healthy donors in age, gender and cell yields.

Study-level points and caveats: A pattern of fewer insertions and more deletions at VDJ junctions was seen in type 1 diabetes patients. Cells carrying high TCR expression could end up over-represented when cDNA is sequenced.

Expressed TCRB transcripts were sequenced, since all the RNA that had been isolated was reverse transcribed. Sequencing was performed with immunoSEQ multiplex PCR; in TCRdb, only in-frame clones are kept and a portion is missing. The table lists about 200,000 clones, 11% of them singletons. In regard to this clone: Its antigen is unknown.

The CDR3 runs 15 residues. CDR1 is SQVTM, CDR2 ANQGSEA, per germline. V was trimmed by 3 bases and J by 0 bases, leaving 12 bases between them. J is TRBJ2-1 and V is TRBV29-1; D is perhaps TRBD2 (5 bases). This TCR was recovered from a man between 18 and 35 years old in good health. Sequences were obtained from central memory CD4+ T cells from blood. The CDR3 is CSVDEGRSSYNEQFF. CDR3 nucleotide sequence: TGCAGCGTTGATGAGGGTCGAAGCTCCTACAATGAGCAGTTCTTC.